Ten or more counts support the clone carrying this TCR beta chain. CDR1 is DFQATT, CDR2 SNEGSKA, per germline (reference sequence). This CDR3 has 11 amino acids. The V gene lost 5 bases and the J gene lost 5 bases, with 7 bases spanning the gap. TCRdb re-called the 5' RACE reads through MiXCR, storing one row per CDR3 protein. The sample includes about 42,000 distinct CDR3 sequences, approximately 31% of them seen just once. This TCR was sampled from a female donor with breast cancer. The V gene is TRBV20-1, the J gene TRBJ2-1, with D uncertain. Sequenced sample: tumor-infiltrating memory CD4+ T cells sorted from the breast tumor. Subset reported: memory CD4+ T cells, CD4+CD45RO+CD25-. Written as DNA, the CDR3 is TGCAGTGCTGACACCGACAATGAGCAGTTCTTC. Amino acid sequence: CSADTDNEQFF.